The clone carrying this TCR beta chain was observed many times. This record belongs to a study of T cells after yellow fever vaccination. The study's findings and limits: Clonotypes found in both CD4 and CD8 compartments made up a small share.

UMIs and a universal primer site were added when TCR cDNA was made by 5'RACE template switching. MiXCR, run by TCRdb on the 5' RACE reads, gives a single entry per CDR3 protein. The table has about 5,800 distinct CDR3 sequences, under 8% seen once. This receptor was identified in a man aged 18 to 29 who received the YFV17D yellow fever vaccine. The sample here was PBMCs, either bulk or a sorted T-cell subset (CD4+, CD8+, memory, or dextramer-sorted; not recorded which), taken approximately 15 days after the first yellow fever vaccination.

The CDR3 DNA reads as TGCAGCGTTGGGGGACTAGCGGGGGGAGCCGGGGCCAATGAGCAGTTCTTC. Its protein product is CSVGGLAGGAGANEQFF. This sequence joins TRBV29-1 and TRBJ2-1; 15 positions agree with TRBD2. The CDR3 has 17 amino acids. Germline CDR1 reads SQVTM; CDR2 reads ANQGSEA. J lost 6 bases, V lost 4 bases, and 10 bases had no gene match.